The clone carrying this T cell receptor beta chain has a single count. This specimen belongs to a study of T cell changes during pregnancy in multiple sclerosis. The CDR3 extends over 15 amino acids. Trimming pared 0 bases from V and 5 bases from J, leaving 14 bases between. Germline values: CDR1 SGHDT, CDR2 YYEEEE. Only in-frame clones appear in the TCRdb table, and some are missing; sequencing was by immunoSEQ multiplex PCR. The data show around 50,000 clones, with roughly 89% seen just once and approximately 5% held by the top ten. The receptor's source is a human donor whose cells served as feeder cells for cultures in a pregnancy study. The rearrangement joins TRBV5-6 to TRBJ2-5, with D possibly matching TRBD1 (6 bases). The source material was peripheral blood from another person, used as feeder cells. The CDR3 spells CASSLGTGQGETQYF. For the CDR3, the DNA is TGTGCCAGCAGCTTGGGAACAGGGCAAGGGGAGACCCAGTACTTC.